This paragraph reports one T cell receptor beta chain. Its specificity is unknown. This record belongs to a study of human thymus T cells. Corrective cardiac surgery supplied the resected thymus tissue. Donors consisted of healthy Finnish infants (having corrective surgery for congenital heart defects). General study points: Use of V and J genes seemed skewed within the thymic and blood repertoires. Related work showed strongly overlapping thymic repertoires across unrelated individuals.

Measured with immunoSEQ multiplex PCR; TCRdb has only the in-frame clones, and not every one. The profile shows roughly 130,000 clones, over 85% of them singletons. This sequence was found in a boy under two years old with a congenital heart defect but otherwise immunologically healthy. Sequencing used thymus tissue.

The DNA for the CDR3 is TGCAGCGTTGAAGATATTTCACACGGGGGCTACACCTTC. It translates to CSVEDISHGGYTF. The chain has TRBV29-1 and TRBJ1-2; D gene ambiguous. Germline values: CDR1 SQVTM, CDR2 ANQGSEA. This CDR3 is 13 amino acids long. Trimming took off 0 bases at V and 8 bases at J, with 13 bases between the two ends. Full variable domain (remainder filled in from reference TRBV29-1 and TRBJ1-2): SAVISQKPSRDICQRGTSLTIQCQVDSQVTMMFWYRQQPGQSLTLIATANQGSEATYESGFVIDKFPISRPNLTFSTLTVSNMSPEDSSIYLCSVEDISHGGYTFGSGTRLTVV.